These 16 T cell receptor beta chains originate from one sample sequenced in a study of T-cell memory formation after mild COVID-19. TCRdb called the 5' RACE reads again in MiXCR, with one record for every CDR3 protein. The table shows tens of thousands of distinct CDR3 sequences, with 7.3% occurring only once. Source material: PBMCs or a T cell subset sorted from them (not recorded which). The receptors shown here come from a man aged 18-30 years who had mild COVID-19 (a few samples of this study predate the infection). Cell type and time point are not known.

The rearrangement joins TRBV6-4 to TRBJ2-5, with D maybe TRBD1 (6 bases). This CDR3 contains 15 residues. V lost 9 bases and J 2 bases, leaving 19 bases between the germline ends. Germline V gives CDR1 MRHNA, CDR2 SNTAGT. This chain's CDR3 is CARLFSGDGQETQYF. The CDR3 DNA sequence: TGTGCCAGGCTGTTCTCAGGGGACGGGCAAGAGACCCAGTACTTC.

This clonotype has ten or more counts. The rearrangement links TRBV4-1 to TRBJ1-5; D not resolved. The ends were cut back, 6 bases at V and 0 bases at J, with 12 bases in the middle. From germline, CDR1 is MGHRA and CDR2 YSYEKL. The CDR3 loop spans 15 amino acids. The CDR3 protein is CASSQRWVSNQPQHF. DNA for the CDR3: TGCGCCAGCAGTCAACGATGGGTTAGCAATCAGCCCCAGCATTTT.

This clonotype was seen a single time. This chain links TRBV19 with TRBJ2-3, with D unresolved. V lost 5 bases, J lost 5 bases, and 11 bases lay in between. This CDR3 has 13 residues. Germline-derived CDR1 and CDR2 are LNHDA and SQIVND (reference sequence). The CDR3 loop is CASSARKGDTQYF. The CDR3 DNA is TGTGCCAGTAGTGCGCGGAAAGGAGATACGCAGTATTTT.

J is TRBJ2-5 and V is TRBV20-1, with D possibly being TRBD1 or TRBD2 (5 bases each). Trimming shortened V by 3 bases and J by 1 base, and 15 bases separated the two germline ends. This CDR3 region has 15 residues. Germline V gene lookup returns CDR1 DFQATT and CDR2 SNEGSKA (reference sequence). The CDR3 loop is CSASRPRGSQETQYF. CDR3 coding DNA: TGCAGTGCTAGTAGGCCGAGGGGTAGCCAAGAGACCCAGTACTTC.

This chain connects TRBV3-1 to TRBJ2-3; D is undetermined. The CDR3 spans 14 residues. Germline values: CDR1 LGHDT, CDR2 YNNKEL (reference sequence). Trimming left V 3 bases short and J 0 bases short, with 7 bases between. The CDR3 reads CASSHRASTDTQYF. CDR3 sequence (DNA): TGTGCCAGCAGCCATCGGGCTAGCACAGATACGCAGTATTTT.

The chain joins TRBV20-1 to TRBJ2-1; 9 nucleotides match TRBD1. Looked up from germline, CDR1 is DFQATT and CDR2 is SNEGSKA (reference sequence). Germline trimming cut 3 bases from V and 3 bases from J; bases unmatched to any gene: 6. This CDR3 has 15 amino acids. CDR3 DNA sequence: TGCAGTGCTAGTGGGGGACAGGGTATCTACAATGAGCAGTTCTTC. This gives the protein CSASGGQGIYNEQFF.

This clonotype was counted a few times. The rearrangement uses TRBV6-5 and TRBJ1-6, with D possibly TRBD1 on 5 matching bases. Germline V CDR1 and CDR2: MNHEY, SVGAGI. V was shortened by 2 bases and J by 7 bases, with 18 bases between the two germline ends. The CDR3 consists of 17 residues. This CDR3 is CASSYAVVRGANSPLHF. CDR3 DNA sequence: TGTGCCAGCAGTTACGCGGTTGTTAGGGGTGCAAATTCACCCCTCCACTTT.

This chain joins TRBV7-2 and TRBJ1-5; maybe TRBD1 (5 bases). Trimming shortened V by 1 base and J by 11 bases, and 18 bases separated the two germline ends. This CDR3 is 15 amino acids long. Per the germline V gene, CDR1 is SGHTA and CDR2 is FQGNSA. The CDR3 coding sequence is TGTGCCAGCAGCTTAGTTCTGGGCCAGGGCTGGTCCCAGCATTTT. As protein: CASSLVLGQGWSQHF.

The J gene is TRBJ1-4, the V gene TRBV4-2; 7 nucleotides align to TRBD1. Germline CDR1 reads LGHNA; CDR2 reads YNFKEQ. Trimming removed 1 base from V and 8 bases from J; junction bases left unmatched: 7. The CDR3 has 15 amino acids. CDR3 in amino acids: CASSQVGTEGEKLFF. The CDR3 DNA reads TGTGCCAGCAGCCAAGTAGGGACAGAGGGGGAAAAACTGTTTTTT.

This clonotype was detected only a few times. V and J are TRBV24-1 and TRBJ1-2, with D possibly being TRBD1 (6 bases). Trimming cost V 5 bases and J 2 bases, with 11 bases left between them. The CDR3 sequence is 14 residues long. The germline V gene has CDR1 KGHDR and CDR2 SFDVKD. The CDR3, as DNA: TGTGCCACCAGTGTTGCCGGACAGAACTATGGCTACACCTTC. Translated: CATSVAGQNYGYTF.

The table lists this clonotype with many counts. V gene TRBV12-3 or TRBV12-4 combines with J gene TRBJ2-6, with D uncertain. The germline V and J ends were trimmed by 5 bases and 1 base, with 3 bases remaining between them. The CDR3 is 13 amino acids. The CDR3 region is CASSLSGANVLTF. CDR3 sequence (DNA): TGTGCCAGCAGTCTATCTGGGGCCAACGTCCTGACTTTC.

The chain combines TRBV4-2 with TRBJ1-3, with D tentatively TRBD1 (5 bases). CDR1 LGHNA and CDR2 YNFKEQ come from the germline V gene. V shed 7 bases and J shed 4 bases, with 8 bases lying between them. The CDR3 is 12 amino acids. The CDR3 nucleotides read TGTGCCAGCACCCCAGGGGGAAACACCATATATTTT. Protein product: CASTPGGNTIYF.

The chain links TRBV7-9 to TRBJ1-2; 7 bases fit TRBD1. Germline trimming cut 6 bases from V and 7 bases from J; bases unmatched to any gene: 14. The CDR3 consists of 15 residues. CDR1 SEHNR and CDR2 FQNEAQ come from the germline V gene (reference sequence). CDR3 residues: CASRPTIGGGSGYTF. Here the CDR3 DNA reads TGTGCCAGCAGGCCTACGATAGGGGGCGGCTCTGGCTACACCTTC.

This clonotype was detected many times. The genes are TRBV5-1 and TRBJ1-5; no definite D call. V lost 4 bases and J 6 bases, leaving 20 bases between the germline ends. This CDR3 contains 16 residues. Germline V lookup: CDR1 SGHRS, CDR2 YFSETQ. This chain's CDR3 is CASSPGVSSLGQPQHF. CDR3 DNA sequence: TGCGCCAGCAGCCCGGGTGTTAGCAGTCTCGGTCAGCCCCAGCATTTT.

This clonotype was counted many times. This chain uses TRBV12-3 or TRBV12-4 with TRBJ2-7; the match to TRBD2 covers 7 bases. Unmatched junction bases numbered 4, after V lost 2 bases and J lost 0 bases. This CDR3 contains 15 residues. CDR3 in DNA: TGTGCCAGCAGTTTACTAGCGGCCACCTCCTACGAGCAGTACTTC. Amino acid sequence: CASSLLAATSYEQYF.

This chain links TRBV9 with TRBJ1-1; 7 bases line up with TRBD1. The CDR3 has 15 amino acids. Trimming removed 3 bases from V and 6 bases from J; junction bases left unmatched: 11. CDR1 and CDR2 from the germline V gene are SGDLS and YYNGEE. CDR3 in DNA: TGTGCCAGCAGCGCCTCAGACAGGGTTGAAGCTGAAGCTTTCTTT. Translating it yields CASSASDRVEAEAFF.